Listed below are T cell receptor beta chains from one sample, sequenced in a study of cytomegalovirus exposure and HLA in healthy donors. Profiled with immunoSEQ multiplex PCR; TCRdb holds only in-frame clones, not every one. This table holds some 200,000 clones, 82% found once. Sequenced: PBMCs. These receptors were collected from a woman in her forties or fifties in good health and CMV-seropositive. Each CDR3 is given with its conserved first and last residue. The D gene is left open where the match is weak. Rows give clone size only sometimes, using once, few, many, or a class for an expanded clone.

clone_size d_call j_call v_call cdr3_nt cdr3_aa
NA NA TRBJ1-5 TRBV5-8 TGTGCCAGCAGCACGGGCGCGGGGGGAATGCAGCCCCAGCATTTT CASSTGAGGMQPQHF
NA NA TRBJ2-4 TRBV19 TGTGCCAGTAGTATGGGAGACAGGGCCAAAAACATTCAGTACTTC CASSMGDRAKNIQYF
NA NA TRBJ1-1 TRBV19 TGTGCCAGTATGCCCCCCACCGGGAGGGCCCCCAGGACTGAAGCTTTCTTT CASMPPTGRAPRTEAFF
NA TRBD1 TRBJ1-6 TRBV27 TGTGCCAGCAGTTTACCCAGGGGGCTACGAGGGGATAATTCACCCCTCCACTTT CASSLPRGLRGDNSPLHF
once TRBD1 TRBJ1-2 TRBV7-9 TGTGCCAGCAGCAACCGGGACAGGGGGCTTTACGGCTACACCTTC CASSNRDRGLYGYTF
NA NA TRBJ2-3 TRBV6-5 TGTGCCAGCAGTTACCTACAGGGCCCCACAGATACGCAGTATTTT CASSYLQGPTDTQYF
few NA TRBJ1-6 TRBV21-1 TGTGCCAGCTTTACAGTTACCTATAATTCACCCCTCCACTTT CASFTVTYNSPLHF
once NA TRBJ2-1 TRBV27 TGTGCCAGCAGTTTAAGTGAAGCTTACAATGAGCAGTTCTTC CASSLSEAYNEQFF
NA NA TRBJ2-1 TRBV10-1 TGCGCCAGCATGGGGGCCTCCAATGAGCAGTTCTTC CASMGASNEQFF
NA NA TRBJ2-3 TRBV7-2 TGTGCCAGCAGCCCGGGGTCCCAAGCAGATACGCAGTATTTT CASSPGSQADTQYF
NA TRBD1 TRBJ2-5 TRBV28 TGTGCCAGCAGTCTCACAGGGGTACCGGACTTC CASSLTGVPDF
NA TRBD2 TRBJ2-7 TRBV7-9 TGTGCCAGCAGCGCGAGCGGGAGAGGCTACGAGCAGTACTTC CASSASGRGYEQYF
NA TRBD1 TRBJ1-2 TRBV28 TGTGCCAGCAGCCTGGCGGGACAGGGGGCCTATGGCTACACCTTC CASSLAGQGAYGYTF
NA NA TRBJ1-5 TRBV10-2 TGCGCCAGCGTCGGGGAGAGGCATCAGCCCCAGCATTTT CASVGERHQPQHF
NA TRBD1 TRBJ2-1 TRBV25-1 TGTGCCAGCAGTGAATGGGGACAGGGCCGGCCCAATGAGCAGTTCTTC CASSEWGQGRPNEQFF
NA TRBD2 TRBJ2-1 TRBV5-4 TGTGCCAGCAGCTTGGAGGGTAGCGGGGCAGGGAATGAGCAGTTCTTC CASSLEGSGAGNEQFF
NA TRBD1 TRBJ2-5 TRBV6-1 TGTGCCAGCAGTTCGGGGACAGGGAACCAAGAGACCCAGTACTTC CASSSGTGNQETQYF
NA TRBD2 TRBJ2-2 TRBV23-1 TGCGCCAGCAGTCAATCCCGGACTAGCGGGAGCCAGAACACCGGGGAGCTGTTTTTT CASSQSRTSGSQNTGELFF
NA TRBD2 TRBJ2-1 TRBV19 TGTGCCAGTAGTATATCCACGGGAGGTCCCTACAATGAGCAGTTCTTC CASSISTGGPYNEQFF
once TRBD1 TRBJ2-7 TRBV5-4 TGTGCCAGCAGCCCCGGGACAGGGGGTCGGACCTACGAGCAGTACTTC CASSPGTGGRTYEQYF
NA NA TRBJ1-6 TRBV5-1 TGCGCCAGCAGCTTGTCCAGGGACGGGGGATCACCCCTCCACTTT CASSLSRDGGSPLHF
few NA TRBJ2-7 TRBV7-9 TGTGCCAGCAGCTTCAACTACGAGCAGTACTTC CASSFNYEQYF
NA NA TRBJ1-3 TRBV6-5 TGTGCCAGCAGTCGGACAGACTCTGGAAACACCATATATTTT CASSRTDSGNTIYF
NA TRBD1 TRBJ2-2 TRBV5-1 TGCGCCAGCAGCTTGGACAGGGGTACCACCGGGGAGCTGTTTTTT CASSLDRGTTGELFF
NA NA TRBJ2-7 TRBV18 TGTGCCAGCTCATCCGTAGGACAGGAGGGGTCCTACGAGCAGTACTTC CASSSVGQEGSYEQYF
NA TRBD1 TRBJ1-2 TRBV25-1 TGTGCCAGCAGTGAATTAGCAGGGGGTAACTATGGCTACACCTTC CASSELAGGNYGYTF
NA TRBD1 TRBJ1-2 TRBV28 TGTGCCAGCAGTTCAGGGACAGGGAACTATGGCTACACCTTC CASSSGTGNYGYTF
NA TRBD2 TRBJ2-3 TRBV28 TGTGCCAGCAGTTTTCCCCTCCTAACTAGCGAGCTCACAGATACGCAGTATTTT CASSFPLLTSELTDTQYF
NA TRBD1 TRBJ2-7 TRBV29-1 TGCAGCGTTGGTAGGGACAGGGCATCCTACGAGCAGTACTTC CSVGRDRASYEQYF
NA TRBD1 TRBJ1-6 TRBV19 TGTGCCGGAAACGACAGGGTAAATTCACCCCTCCACTTT CAGNDRVNSPLHF
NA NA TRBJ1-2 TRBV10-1 TGCGCCAGCCCGCCAGAAAACTATGGCTACACCTTC CASPPENYGYTF
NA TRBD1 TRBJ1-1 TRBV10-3 TGTGCCATCAGTGAAGGACAGGGAATGGGCACTGAAGCTTTCTTT CAISEGQGMGTEAFF
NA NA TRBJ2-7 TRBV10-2 TGCGCCAGCAAACCGGGACACAACGACGAGCAGTACTTC CASKPGHNDEQYF
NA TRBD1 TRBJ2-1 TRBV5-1 TGCGCCAGCACCCCTCGGACAGGGCGTGGTGAGCAGTTCTTC CASTPRTGRGEQFF
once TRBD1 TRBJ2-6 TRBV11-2 TGTGCCAGCAGCTTAGGACGGGACAGGGAACTGCCGGCCAACGTCCTGACTTTC CASSLGRDRELPANVLTF
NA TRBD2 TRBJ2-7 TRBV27 TGTGCCAGCAGTTTAGCGGGAGGGCCTGTGCAGTACTTC CASSLAGGPVQYF
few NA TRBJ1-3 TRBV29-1 TGCAGCGTTGAGGCCCTCTCTGGAAACACCATATATTTT CSVEALSGNTIYF
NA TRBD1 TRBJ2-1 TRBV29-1 TGCAGCGTTGAGGGACAGGGGGCTGTCGAGTTCTTC CSVEGQGAVEFF
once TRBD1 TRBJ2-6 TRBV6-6 TGTGCCAGCAGACGACAGGGTACTGGGGCCAACGTCCTGACTTTC CASRRQGTGANVLTF
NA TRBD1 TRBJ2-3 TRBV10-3 TGTGCCATCAGTGAGGGGACAGGGAGGACAGATACGCAGTATTTT CAISEGTGRTDTQYF
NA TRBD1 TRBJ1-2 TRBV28 TGTGCCAGCTCTTCGGCACAGGGGGCGAAAGGCTACACCTTC CASSSAQGAKGYTF
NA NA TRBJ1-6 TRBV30 TGTGCCTGGACCGTCTATAATTCACCCCTCCACTTT CAWTVYNSPLHF
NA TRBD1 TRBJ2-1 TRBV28 TGTGCCAGCAGCCGGACAGGGGGCGTCTACAATGAGCAGTTCTTC CASSRTGGVYNEQFF
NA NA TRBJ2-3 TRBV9 TGTGCCAGCAGCGTATTGGCAGGGAACCCCACAGATACGCAGTATTTT CASSVLAGNPTDTQYF
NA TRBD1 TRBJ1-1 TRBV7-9 TGTTCCAGCAGCCCTTTACAGGGGGCCGCTTTCTTT CSSSPLQGAAFF
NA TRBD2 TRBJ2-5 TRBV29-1 TGCAGCGTTAACTCCCCCCACGCGGGAGGGTTGGAGACCCAGTACTTC CSVNSPHAGGLETQYF
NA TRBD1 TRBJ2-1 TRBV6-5 TGTGCCAGCAGTTTCTCCGGGACAGGGATCAATGAGCAGTTCTTC CASSFSGTGINEQFF
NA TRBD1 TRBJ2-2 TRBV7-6 TGTGCCAGCAGCCTCGGACAGGGCGACACCGGGGAGCTGTTTTTT CASSLGQGDTGELFF
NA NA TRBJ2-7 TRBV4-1 TGCGCCAGCAGCCAAGATTCTAGCGTCCCCTACGAGCAGTACTTC CASSQDSSVPYEQYF
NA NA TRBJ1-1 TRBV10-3 TGTGCCATCAGTATTGGGAGTTTCACTGAAGCTTTCTTT CAISIGSFTEAFF
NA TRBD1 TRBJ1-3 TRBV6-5 TGTGCCAGCAGCAGGGGGCGAACCTCTGGAAACACCATATATTTT CASSRGRTSGNTIYF
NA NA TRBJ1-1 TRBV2 TGTGCCAGCTACAGGCGGCATACGAAATTGAACACTGAAGCTTTCTTT CASYRRHTKLNTEAFF
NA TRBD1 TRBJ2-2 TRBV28 TGTGCCAGCAGCGGGACAGATTCGAACACCGGGGAGCTGTTTTTT CASSGTDSNTGELFF
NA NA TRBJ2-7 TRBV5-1 TGCGCCAGCAGGGAGGACCTTTACGAGCAGTACTTC CASREDLYEQYF
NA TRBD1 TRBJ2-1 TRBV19 TGTGCCAGTAAGGACAGGGGGCAGAGCGGGTACTACAATGAGCAGTTCTTC CASKDRGQSGYYNEQFF
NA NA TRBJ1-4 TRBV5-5 TGTGCCAGCAGCCGCCTGAGGGCTAATGAAAAACTGTTTTTT CASSRLRANEKLFF
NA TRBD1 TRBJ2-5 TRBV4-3 TGCGCCAGCAGCCAAACGTGGGACAGTCGGGAGACCCAGTACTTC CASSQTWDSRETQYF
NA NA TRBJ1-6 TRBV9 TGTGCCAGCAGTAGGGGCAGGGCCAATTCACCCCTCCACTTT CASSRGRANSPLHF
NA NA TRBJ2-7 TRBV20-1 TGCAGTGCTAGTTACTTCTACGAGCAGTACTTC CSASYFYEQYF